This is a list of T cell receptor beta chains from one sample in a study of shared clonotypes between healthy human individuals. Sequenced by immunoSEQ multiplex PCR; TCRdb stores in-frame clones only, minus some. The table shows 1.5 million to 1.9 million clones, with 95% to 99% occurring only once. Sequencing was performed on naive CD4+ T cells sorted from blood. The source is a man aged 25-40 years in good health. Both conserved end residues are part of each CDR3. A D gene is named only where the DNA matches it firmly. The listing skips clone size in some rows; elsewhere it reads once, few, many or a size class.

D gene	clone size	V gene	J gene	CDR3 DNA	CDR3 protein
-	-	TRBV27	TRBJ1-3	TGTGCCAGCAGTTTTCGATTGGATCCTGGAAACACCATATATTTT	CASSFRLDPGNTIYF
-	-	TRBV11-3	TRBJ2-2	TGTGCCAGCAGCATCGGAGGGAGGCACACCGGGGAGCTGTTTTTT	CASSIGGRHTGELFF
TRBD1	-	TRBV30	TRBJ1-1	TGTGCCTGGAGTGTAAACAGGGGCACTGAAGCTTTCTTT	CAWSVNRGTEAFF
TRBD2	-	TRBV29-1	TRBJ2-1	TGCAGCGTCGCGACTAGCGGGAAACGTGATGAGCAGTTCTTC	CSVATSGKRDEQFF
-	-	TRBV28	TRBJ2-1	TGTGCCAGCAGCCCCCCTGGGAATGAGCAGTTCTTC	CASSPPGNEQFF
-	-	TRBV5-1	TRBJ2-7	TGCGCCAGCAGCTTGGTGGGCTCTGGGGCCTACGAGCAGTACTTC	CASSLVGSGAYEQYF
-	-	TRBV5-1	TRBJ2-2	TGCGCCAGCTCGCCCGGTGGGACCCGCACCGGGGAGCTGTTTTTT	CASSPGGTRTGELFF
-	-	TRBV18	TRBJ1-2	TGTGCCAGCTCACCAACAGGGTACTATGGCTACACCTTC	CASSPTGYYGYTF
-	-	TRBV28	TRBJ1-1	TGTGCCAGCGTCCGAGGGGGGATGGACACTGAAGCTTTCTTT	CASVRGGMDTEAFF
-	once	TRBV5-4	TRBJ1-2	TGTGCCAGCAGCTTGTTCACGGGGGCGAGTGGCTACACCTTC	CASSLFTGASGYTF
-	-	TRBV5-5	TRBJ2-7	TGTGCCAGCAGCAAGCAACGGTACGAGCAGTACTTC	CASSKQRYEQYF
-	-	TRBV29-1	TRBJ1-2	TGCAGCGTTGGAGGGGTCTATGGCTACACCTTC	CSVGGVYGYTF
TRBD2	once	TRBV28	TRBJ2-7	TGTGCCACCGGGGCTAGCGGGACCTACGAGCAGTACTTC	CATGASGTYEQYF
-	-	TRBV9	TRBJ2-1	TGTGCCAGCAGCGTAGGTTCCGGGGCTACCTACAATGAGCAGTTCTTC	CASSVGSGATYNEQFF
-	once	TRBV5-1	TRBJ2-2	TGCGCCAGCAGCATCCAACACGGAGGGGAGCTGTTTTTT	CASSIQHGGELFF
-	once	TRBV19	TRBJ2-1	TGTGCCAGTAGTACCGGACTCTATTACAATGAGCAGTTCTTC	CASSTGLYYNEQFF
-	-	TRBV19	TRBJ2-1	TGTGCCAGTAGTTCGGACAGCTACAATGAGCAGTTCTTC	CASSSDSYNEQFF
-	-	TRBV9	TRBJ2-7	TGTGCCAGCAGCGTAGAGTTTGGGGCTGGCGAGCAGTACTTC	CASSVEFGAGEQYF
TRBD2	-	TRBV7-8	TRBJ2-1	TGTGCCAGCACGCTAGCGGGAGCGTACAATGAGCAGTTCTTC	CASTLAGAYNEQFF
-	-	TRBV21-1	TRBJ1-1	TGTGCCAGCAGCAACAGGGTCTCCGGGGCTGAAGCTTTCTTT	CASSNRVSGAEAFF
-	-	TRBV7-9	TRBJ2-7	TGTGCCAGCAGCAGCCGGGACGGGGCCTACGAGCAGTACTTC	CASSSRDGAYEQYF
TRBD2	-	TRBV7-9	TRBJ2-3	TGTGCCAGCAGCTTAACGCTAGCGGGCGTTAGAAGCACAGATACGCAGTATTTT	CASSLTLAGVRSTDTQYF
-	-	TRBV19	TRBJ1-5	TGTGCCAGTAGTATCCCGGACATAGGGGTTGGAAATAGCAATCAGCCCCAGCATTTT	CASSIPDIGVGNSNQPQHF
-	-	TRBV27	TRBJ1-3	TGTGCCAGCAGTTTATACCCCCCGACAGGAACTGGAAACACCATATATTTT	CASSLYPPTGTGNTIYF
-	-	TRBV6-1	TRBJ2-7	TGTGCCAGCAGTGAAAAGGAGCAGGAGCAGTACTTC	CASSEKEQEQYF
TRBD2	-	TRBV2	TRBJ2-1	TGTGCCAACCTAGTTTCCGGGAGGGGAGGTGATGAGCAGTTCTTC	CANLVSGRGGDEQFF
-	-	TRBV4-3	TRBJ2-3	TGCGCCAGCAGCCAAGAGGGTACAGATACGCAGTATTTT	CASSQEGTDTQYF
-	-	TRBV7-6	TRBJ2-1	TGTGCCAGCAGCTTAACTCGGGCAGACTACAATGAGCAGTTCTTC	CASSLTRADYNEQFF
TRBD1	-	TRBV28	TRBJ1-3	TGTGCCAGCAGTCCCCAGGGGGACGGTGGAAACACCATATATTTT	CASSPQGDGGNTIYF
TRBD2	-	TRBV7-3	TRBJ2-1	TGTGCCAGCAGCTTACTACCGGTAGGGACTAGCGTTCATGAGCAGTTCTTC	CASSLLPVGTSVHEQFF
-	once	TRBV4-1	TRBJ1-5	TGCGCCAGCAGCCAGCCGATCCGGGACTTTCATGGGCCCCAGCATTTT	CASSQPIRDFHGPQHF
-	-	TRBV27	TRBJ2-3	TGTGCCAGCAGTTTATTTAGCACAGATACGCAGTATTTT	CASSLFSTDTQYF
-	-	TRBV11-3	TRBJ2-3	TGTGCCAGCAGCCGGGCGGACACAGATACGCAGTATTTT	CASSRADTDTQYF
-	-	TRBV10-3	TRBJ1-5	TGTGCCATCAGGGGAGAGAGGATCAATCAGCCCCAGCATTTT	CAIRGERINQPQHF
TRBD2	-	TRBV27	TRBJ2-3	TGTGCCATAATAGCGGGAGATACGCAGTATTTT	CAIIAGDTQYF
-	-	TRBV9	TRBJ2-1	TGTGCCAGCAGCGCGGGGAGCAAAACCTACAATGAGCAGTTCTTC	CASSAGSKTYNEQFF
TRBD1	-	TRBV28	TRBJ1-2	TGTGCCAGCAGTTTGTTAGTAGGACAGGGGATTTATGGCTACACCTTC	CASSLLVGQGIYGYTF
-	-	TRBV15	TRBJ1-2	TGTGCCACCAGCAGAGAGGGCGGAAACTATGGCTACACCTTC	CATSREGGNYGYTF
TRBD1	-	TRBV9	TRBJ2-1	TGTGCCAGCAGCGTCACCGGGACAGGGTCTAATGAGCAATTCTTC	CASSVTGTGSNEQFF
-	-	TRBV5-6	TRBJ1-4	TGTGCCAGCAGCTTTCGGCAGGGGCAGGTTAATGAAAAACTGTTTTTT	CASSFRQGQVNEKLFF
-	once	TRBV7-2	TRBJ2-6	TGTGCCAGCAGCCTTTGGTCTGGGGCCAACGTCCTGACTTTC	CASSLWSGANVLTF
-	-	TRBV4-2	TRBJ1-2	TGTGCCAGCAGCCAAGTGGCAGGGAGAGGCTACACCTTC	CASSQVAGRGYTF
TRBD1	-	TRBV29-1	TRBJ1-1	TGCAGCGCCCTCCGGACAGGGCGTTTCGGTGAAGCTTTCTTT	CSALRTGRFGEAFF
TRBD2	-	TRBV5-1	TRBJ2-3	TGCGCCAGCAGCTTAGGACCGGGACTAGCGACAGATACGCAGTATTTT	CASSLGPGLATDTQYF
-	-	TRBV4-2	TRBJ2-7	TGTGCCAGCAGCCCCGGGGGACGGGACTCAACAGAGGACCTACTCCCAAGCGAGCAGTACTTC	CASSPGGRDSTEDLLPSEQYF
-	-	TRBV28	TRBJ2-5	TGTGCCAGCAGTCCTGGGGGGCAAGAGACCCAGTACTTC	CASSPGGQETQYF
-	-	TRBV6-6	TRBJ2-7	TGTGCCAGCAGGCCAGGGGACCACGAGCAGTACTTC	CASRPGDHEQYF
TRBD1	-	TRBV19	TRBJ1-5	TGTGCCAGTAGTATGGGACAGGGCTCTTTTCAGCCCCAGCATTTT	CASSMGQGSFQPQHF
-	-	TRBV7-2	TRBJ1-3	TGTGCCAGCAGCTTAGCCGGGACCCCTGGAAACACCATATATTTT	CASSLAGTPGNTIYF
TRBD1	-	TRBV5-1	TRBJ2-7	TGCGCCAGCAGCCTAACGGGACAGTGGGACTACGAGCAGTACTTC	CASSLTGQWDYEQYF
-	-	TRBV27	TRBJ2-4	TGTGCCAGCAGTCCCCTCGGGGGAACCAAAAACATTCAGTACTTC	CASSPLGGTKNIQYF
-	-	TRBV18	TRBJ2-5	TGTGCCAGCTCACCAGGGGATGGCACTCACCAAGAGACCCAGTACTTC	CASSPGDGTHQETQYF
-	-	TRBV27	TRBJ1-2	TGTGCCAGCAGCCCGTATAGTACCCCTAACTATGGCTACACCTTC	CASSPYSTPNYGYTF